The 23 T cell receptor beta chains in this list originate from one sample, sequenced in a study of OX40 agonist ivuxolimab in advanced cancers. The protocol was immunoSEQ multiplex PCR, while the TCRdb copy is restricted to in-frame clones and leaves out a portion. The sample includes about 15,000 clones, about 83% seen only once; the top ten take around 72%. Sequencing was performed on CD4+ or CD8+ T cells sorted from blood, taken in a trial of the OX40 agonist ivuxolimab. The receptors originated from an adult with an advanced solid tumor such as melanoma, head and neck, liver or kidney cancer.

In this sample, this clone turned up once. This rearrangement joins TRBV6-1 to TRBJ2-5, with D perhaps given as TRBD1 or TRBD2 (5 bases each). CDR3 size: 15 residues. The ends were cut back, 2 bases at V and 2 bases at J, with 12 bases in the middle. CDR1 is MNHNS, CDR2 SASEGT, per germline. CDR3 protein: CASSEPGTHQETQYF. The DNA for the CDR3 is TGTGCCAGCAGTGAACCCGGGACCCATCAAGAGACCCAGTACTTC.

The chain employs TRBV11-2 and TRBJ2-5, with D hard to call. Gene TRBJ2-7 matches the end of the DNA better, so the J call may be wrong. Germline V gene sequence: CDR1 SGHAT, CDR2 FQNNGV. CDR3 size: 16 residues. As DNA, the CDR3 is TGTGCCAGCAGCTTAGCGGCCGGTCGGGTGGCCTACGAGCAGTACTTC. Translated: CASSLAAGRVAYEQYF.

The chain uses TRBV27 and TRBJ2-5; no clear D gene. Germline-derived CDR1 and CDR2 are MNHEY and SMNVEV (reference sequence). This CDR3 has 15 amino acids. V shed 5 bases and J shed 2 bases, with 15 bases lying between them. The CDR3 loop reads CASSVGQPPQETQYF. CDR3 nucleotide sequence: TGTGCCAGCAGTGTGGGCCAACCTCCTCAAGAGACCCAGTACTTC.

This clone appeared once. V usage is TRBV27 and J usage is TRBJ1-3; TRBD1 might be the D (5 bases). The length of the CDR3 is 14 residues. Germline-derived CDR1 and CDR2 are MNHEY and SMNVEV (reference sequence). The V gene lost 8 bases and the J gene lost 2 bases, with 13 bases spanning the gap. Here the CDR3 DNA reads TGTGCCAGCGCTGATCGGGGCGCTGGAAACACCATATATTTT. Residues: CASADRGAGNTIYF.

V usage is TRBV5-5 and J usage is TRBJ1-1, with TRBD1 identical over 10 bases. The V gene end was trimmed by 5 bases and the J gene end by 0 bases; junction bases not matched to a gene: 10. Germline CDR1 SGHKS, CDR2 YYEKEE (reference sequence). The CDR3 has 17 amino acids. The CDR3 loop is CASRGPGQGIMNTEAFF. In DNA form, the CDR3 reads TGTGCCAGCAGGGGACCGGGACAGGGGATCATGAACACTGAAGCTTTCTTT.

The V and J genes are TRBV9 and TRBJ1-1, with D possibly matching TRBD1 (5 bases). Germline loops: CDR1 SGDLS, CDR2 YYNGEE. With 0 bases removed from V and 6 bases from J, the gap between germline ends came to 9 bases. This CDR3 contains 13 residues. CDR3 coding DNA: TGTGCCAGCAGCGTAGATTGGGGGTCTGAAGCTTTCTTT. Translated, it gives CASSVDWGSEAFF.

The V call is TRBV5-6, the J call TRBJ1-4; TRBD1 matches at 9 bases. The V segment lost 0 bases and the J segment 5 bases; nucleotides outside the gene matches: 2. CDR3 length: 15 residues. Germline V gene lookup returns CDR1 SGHDT and CDR2 YYEEEE. The CDR3 loop is CASSLADRGNEKLFF. For the CDR3, the DNA is TGTGCCAGCAGCTTGGCGGACAGGGGAAATGAAAAACTGTTTTTT.

The chain is built from TRBV4-1 and TRBJ2-5; D possibly matches TRBD1 or TRBD2 (6 bases each). The better agreement between TRBJ2-7 and the DNA end casts doubt on the J call. The length of the CDR3 is 15 residues. Germline-derived CDR1 and CDR2 are MGHRA and YSYEKL. The CDR3 region is CASSQVWGATYEQYF. The CDR3, as DNA: TGCGCCAGCAGCCAAGTGTGGGGGGCAACCTACGAGCAGTACTTC.

V is TRBV5-8 and J is TRBJ1-1, with D unclear. Trimming left V 6 bases short and J 0 bases short, with 12 bases between. This CDR3 is 14 amino acids long. Germline CDR1 SGHTS, CDR2 YDEGEE. The CDR3 coding sequence is TGTGCCAGCATCCTGACGGGCTTGAACACTGAAGCTTTCTTT. It encodes CASILTGLNTEAFF.

The chain uses TRBV19 and TRBJ1-1; the D is unclear. The CDR3 contains 13 residues. V lost 5 bases to trimming and J lost 4 bases, with 11 bases between them. Germline V gene sequence: CDR1 LNHDA, CDR2 SQIVND (reference sequence). CDR3 sequence reads: CASSVDTFTEAFF. For the CDR3, the DNA is TGTGCCAGTAGTGTTGACACCTTCACTGAAGCTTTCTTT. Combining the CDR3 with reference TRBV19 and TRBJ1-1 gives the whole variable domain DGGITQSPKYLFRKEGQNVTLSCEQNLNHDAMYWYRQDPGQGLRLIYYSQIVNDFQKGDIAEGYSVSREKKESFPLTVTSAQKNPTAFYLCASSVDTFTEAFFGQGTRLTVV.

The V gene is TRBV10-1, the J gene TRBJ2-7, with D perhaps matching TRBD1 (5 bases). The germline V gene has CDR1 WNHNN and CDR2 SYGVQD (reference sequence). This CDR3 has 15 residues. The V end was cut by 0 bases, the J end by 1 base, with 10 bases between. The CDR3 loop is CASSESTGISYEQYF. The DNA of the CDR3 is TGCGCCAGCAGTGAGTCCACAGGTATTTCCTACGAGCAGTACTTC.

A single count supports this clone. The gene calls are TRBV5-1 and TRBJ2-1, with D possibly TRBD1 on 5 matching bases. CDR3 length equals 14 residues. Looked up from germline, CDR1 is SGHRS and CDR2 is YFSETQ. Between the trimmed V and J ends, which lost 0 bases and 5 bases, there was a span of 9 bases. The CDR3 region has the DNA TGCGCCAGCAGCTTGGTAGGGGATCACAATGAGCAGTTCTTC. This gives the protein CASSLVGDHNEQFF.

The chain employs TRBV7-9 and TRBJ2-2; 7 bases line up with TRBD1. The CDR3 runs to 16 residues. Looked up from germline, CDR1 is SEHNR and CDR2 is FQNEAQ (reference sequence). With V trimmed by 6 bases and J by 6 bases, 13 bases remained unmatched. For the CDR3, the DNA is TGTGCCAGCAGGCCTGAGACAGGGAGAAGATCCGGGGAGCTGTTTTTT. It yields the protein CASRPETGRRSGELFF.

This clone came up a few times. This chain uses TRBV29-1 with TRBJ2-7, with D tentatively TRBD2 (7 bases). V was trimmed by 1 base and J by 0 bases, leaving 22 bases between them. The CDR3 is made up of 18 amino acids. CDR1 is SQVTM and CDR2 is ANQGSEA in the germline V gene. The CDR3 region has the DNA TGCAGCGTTGAAGCAGGGGACACCCTGGGGGGGGTCTCCTACGAGCAGTACTTC. Its translation is CSVEAGDTLGGVSYEQYF.

The chain recombines TRBV10-1 with TRBJ2-3; TRBD2 matches at 16 bases. Germline CDR1 reads WNHNN; CDR2 reads SYGVQD (reference sequence). V lost 0 bases to trimming and J lost 4 bases; unmatched junction nucleotides: 4. The CDR3 extends over 18 amino acids. The CDR3 spells CASSESGGLAGGPDTQYF. The CDR3 nucleotides are TGCGCCAGCAGTGAGTCGGGGGGACTAGCGGGAGGGCCAGATACGCAGTATTTT.

The rearrangement uses TRBV2 and TRBJ2-5; TRBD1 agrees at 7 bases. The J call may be mistaken, given a closer DNA end match to TRBJ2-7. The CDR3 is 12 amino acids. Per the germline V gene, CDR1 is SNHLY and CDR2 is FYNNEI. CDR3 coding DNA: TGTGCCAGCCGGGGACAGCGGTACGAGCAGTACTTC. Amino acid sequence: CASRGQRYEQYF.

The V and J genes are TRBV7-9 and TRBJ1-2; TRBD1 matches 7 bases. This CDR3 has 16 residues. With V trimmed by 5 bases and J by 0 bases, 9 bases remained unmatched. In germline, CDR1 is SEHNR, CDR2 FQNEAQ (reference sequence). The CDR3 DNA is TGTGCCAGCAGCGAAGCCGGGACAGCAGCTAACTATGGCTACACCTTC. Amino acids: CASSEAGTAANYGYTF.

The chain employs TRBV11-2 and TRBJ2-7; TRBD1 aligns across 7 bases. This CDR3 comprises 14 residues. The germline V gene encodes CDR1 SGHAT and CDR2 FQNNGV. J was trimmed by 5 bases and V by 5 bases; bases with no gene match: 9. DNA of the CDR3: TGTGCCAGCAGCCCACGTAACAGGGGACACGAGCAGTACTTC. It is translated as CASSPRNRGHEQYF.

This clone was found once. The V call is TRBV28, the J call TRBJ2-7; 9 bases match TRBD1. CDR3 length equals 13 residues. From germline, CDR1 is MDHEN and CDR2 SYDVKM. J gave up 7 bases and V 4 bases, and 5 bases lay outside the gene matches. The CDR3 reads CASSYRGLGEQYF. CDR3 nucleotides: TGTGCCAGCAGTTACAGGGGGCTGGGGGAGCAGTACTTC. Using reference TRBV28 and TRBJ2-7 for the parts outside the CDR3, the full variable domain is DVKVTQSSRYLVKRTGEKVFLECVQDMDHENMFWYRQDPGLGLRLIYFSYDVKMKEKGDIPEGYSVSREKKERFSLILESASTNQTSMYLCASSYRGLGEQYFGPGTRLTVT.

This clone is labeled as medium-sized. The chain links TRBV4-3 to TRBJ2-2; TRBD2 matches at 8 bases. With 0 bases clipped from V and 5 bases from J, the junction kept 11 bases outside the gene matches. The CDR3 loop spans 18 amino acids. Germline V gene sequence: CDR1 LGHNA, CDR2 YSLEER. The CDR3 spells CASSQDSSSGIFTGELFF. The CDR3 nucleotides read TGCGCCAGCAGCCAAGACAGTAGTAGCGGGATTTTTACCGGGGAGCTGTTTTTT.

The table lists this clone with a count of one. The chain recombines TRBV20-1 with TRBJ2-3; D not resolved. The CDR3 extends over 9 amino acids. The germline V gene has CDR1 DFQATT and CDR2 SNEGSKA (reference sequence). V was clipped by 6 bases and J by 5 bases, with 3 bases between them. This chain's CDR3 is CSAQDTQYF. The CDR3 region has the DNA TGCAGTGCCCAAGATACGCAGTATTTT.

J is TRBJ2-1 and V is TRBV10-2, with 7 bases matching TRBD2. J was trimmed by 4 bases and V by 5 bases; bases with no gene match: 14. The CDR3 spans 17 residues. Germline CDR1 WSHSY, CDR2 SAAADI. The CDR3 sequence: CASSNPSWAGVYNEQFF. DNA for the CDR3: TGCGCCAGCAGTAACCCGAGCTGGGCGGGAGTGTACAATGAGCAGTTCTTC.

This clone was counted once. The chain employs TRBV19 and TRBJ1-4, with D unclear. V was trimmed by 8 bases and J by 4 bases, leaving 8 bases between them. CDR1 and CDR2 (germline): LNHDA, SQIVND (reference sequence). CDR3 size: 12 residues. CDR3 nucleotide sequence: TGTGCCAGTGAGGGTGTTAATGAAAAACTGTTTTTT. Translating it yields CASEGVNEKLFF. Full variable domain (outside the CDR3, taken from reference TRBV19 and TRBJ1-4): DGGITQSPKYLFRKEGQNVTLSCEQNLNHDAMYWYRQDPGQGLRLIYYSQIVNDFQKGDIAEGYSVSREKKESFPLTVTSAQKNPTAFYLCASEGVNEKLFFGSGTQLSVL.